This TCR beta chain appears in the sequencing data of a study of blood T cells in healthy people across ages. Points from the study as a whole: Long-lived donors carried more naive CD4+ cells and greater diversity than aged donors.

Germline V lookup: CDR1 DFQATT, CDR2 SNEGSKA (reference sequence). CDR3 length: 14 amino acids. A remark on this clonotype: What it recognizes is unknown.

A sample-barcoded 5' primer and a J-beta primer mix were used in a second PCR of roughly 7 to 12 cycles. The template-switch adaptor, which had 12 random nucleotides, put a tag on each cDNA molecule. MiXCR, run by TCRdb on the 5' RACE reads, gives a single entry per CDR3 protein. In the table there are about 640,000 distinct CDR3 sequences, roughly 50% of which are singletons. The V and J genes are TRBV20-1 and TRBJ2-5, with TRBD1 matching 9 bases. TRBJ2-7 explains the end of the DNA better; the J call may be wrong. Sequencing input: blood. This sequence originates from a man between 60 and 70 years old in good health. The CDR3 reads CSARDGTGRNEQYF. CDR3 DNA: TGCAGTGCTAGGGACGGGACAGGGAGAAACGAGCAGTACTTC.